This record looks at one TCR beta chain sequence and its context. Its antigen is unknown. Base qualities were left out, and no much larger clone turns up one base away. The CDR3 numbers 11 residues from cysteine through phenylalanine. The kept DNA is CDR3 alone, 33 bases in frame from the first base. At the junction V is shortened by 9 bases and J by 7 bases, with 11 bases in between. CDR1 and CDR2, looked up from the germline V gene, are SGHRS and YFSETQ. The source of the sample is a study of technical replicates of blood from a few donors (dated by TCRdb to between 2016 and 2019). Library creation used the immunoSEQ multiplex PCR assay. This immuneACCESS table, as held by TCRdb, lists in-frame sequences with V and J called but not all clones. Of the missing ones, under half trace to an unresolved V gene in checked studies; the others have no known cause. The sample data list approximately 52,000 clones, and roughly nine tenths of these were observed just once. The biggest ten clones account for 3.9% of the sample.

This clonotype originated in a human donor in good health. Some clones in this sample may be carry-over from other donors' samples. Sequencing used PBMCs. The chain is encoded by TRBV5-1 joined to TRBJ2-1, with the D gene uncertain. The DNA sequence reads TGCGCCACCTCAACAGAAAATGAGCAGTTCTTC. Its translation reads: CATSTENEQFF.